This T cell receptor (beta chain) was recovered during a study of T cells after yellow fever vaccination. The study's findings and limits: Clonotypes shared by both compartments, CD4 and CD8, made up a small share. Clones that expanded after primary vaccination mostly reappeared after the booster (96% CD4, around 87% CD8).

TCRdb itself ran the 5' RACE reads through MiXCR, one entry per CDR3 protein. The table lists about 350,000 distinct CDR3 sequences, around 12% of them singletons. Germline lookup yields CDR1 SQVTM and CDR2 ANQGSEA. CDR3 length: 14 amino acids. V shed 6 bases and J shed 4 bases, with 17 bases lying between them. On this clonotype itself: The antigen is unknown.

This sample comprised CD4+ T cells sorted from PBMCs, obtained 15 days after the yellow fever booster vaccination. The chain has TRBV29-1 and TRBJ2-3, with D perhaps TRBD2 (5 bases). This TCR derives from a man aged 18 to 30 who received the YFV17D yellow fever vaccine. This CDR3 reads CSVDNLTAADTQYF. CDR3 DNA sequence: TGCAGCGTCGATAATTTAACAGCGGCAGATACGCAGTATTTT.